The rows below give T cell receptor beta chains drawn from one sample of a study of shared clonotypes between healthy human individuals. Profiling relied on immunoSEQ multiplex PCR, and the TCRdb table lists in-frame clones only, not all of them. The sample has 490,000 or so clones; 76% are singletons. Sequencing was done on a sample of PBMCs. These receptors were taken from a woman aged 40 to 50 in good health. Some clones in this sample may be carry-over from other donors' samples. CDR3s leave out the opening cysteine and the closing phenylalanine or tryptophan.

v_gene	j_gene	CDR3aa
TRBV7-9	TRBJ2-7	ASSFGRSQPYEQY
TRBV13	TRBJ2-1	ASSPGLERGEQF
TRBV6-5	TRBJ1-2	ASRENYGYT
TRBV11-3	TRBJ2-1	ASPNRDSYNEQF
TRBV28	TRBJ1-1	ASRMIRLMNTEAF
TRBV28	TRBJ1-2	ASNRNNYGYT
TRBV28	TRBJ2-2	ASSFSGRTGELF
TRBV7-8	TRBJ2-1	ASSLALTSGSSDEQF
TRBV10-3	TRBJ2-3	AISEGTSGRTDTQY
TRBV5-5	TRBJ2-7	ASSLASGSPPYEQY
TRBV6-6	TRBJ1-3	ASSPSFISGNTIY
TRBV13	TRBJ2-5	ASSVREAIPPKQETQY
TRBV10-1	TRBJ2-1	ASGNRDYNEQF
TRBV23-1	TRBJ2-2	ASSPRTGEAGELF
TRBV5-1	TRBJ1-1	ASSVQGAQSEAF
TRBV7-3	TRBJ2-2	ASSLVGPSGTGELF
TRBV13	TRBJ2-1	ASSVHRSTYNEQF
TRBV30	NA	AWSVTGLGEQY
TRBV15	TRBJ2-5	ATSRDRRGSGTAETQY
TRBV4-2	TRBJ2-7	ASSQGNYEQY
TRBV2	TRBJ1-5	ASSVGALKPQH
TRBV7-2	TRBJ2-7	ASSAGSGSAYEQY
TRBV2	TRBJ2-7	ASSTQAYEQY
TRBV5-6	TRBJ2-5	ASSSRDQGGETQY
TRBV2	TRBJ1-2	ASSEGLGPNYGYT
TRBV6-1	TRBJ1-1	ASSQAGRRTEAF
TRBV6-5	TRBJ1-1	ASSYSIRPASDAF
TRBV4-3	TRBJ1-1	ASSPQGTEAF
TRBV9	TRBJ2-5	ASSATGQEQETQY